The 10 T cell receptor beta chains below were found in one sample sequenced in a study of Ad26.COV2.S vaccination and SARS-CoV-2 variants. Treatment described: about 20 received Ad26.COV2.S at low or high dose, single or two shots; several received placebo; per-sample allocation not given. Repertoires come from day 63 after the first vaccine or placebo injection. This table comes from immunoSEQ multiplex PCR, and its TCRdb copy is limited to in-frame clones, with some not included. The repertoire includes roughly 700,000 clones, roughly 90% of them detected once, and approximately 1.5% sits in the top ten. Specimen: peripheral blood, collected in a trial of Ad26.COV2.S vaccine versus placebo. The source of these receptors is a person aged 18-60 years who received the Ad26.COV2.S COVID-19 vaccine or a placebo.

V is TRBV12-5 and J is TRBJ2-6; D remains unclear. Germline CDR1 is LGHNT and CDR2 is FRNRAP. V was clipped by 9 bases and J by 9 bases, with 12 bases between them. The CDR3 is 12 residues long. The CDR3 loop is CASSVWGNVLTF. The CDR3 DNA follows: TGTGCTAGCTCGGTTTGGGGCAACGTCCTGACTTTC.

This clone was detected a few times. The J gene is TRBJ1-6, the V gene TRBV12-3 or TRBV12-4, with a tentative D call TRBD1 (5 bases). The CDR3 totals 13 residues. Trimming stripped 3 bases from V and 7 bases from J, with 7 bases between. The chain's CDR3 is CASSLGVNSPLHF. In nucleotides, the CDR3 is TGTGCCAGCAGTTTGGGGGTCAATTCACCCCTCCACTTT.

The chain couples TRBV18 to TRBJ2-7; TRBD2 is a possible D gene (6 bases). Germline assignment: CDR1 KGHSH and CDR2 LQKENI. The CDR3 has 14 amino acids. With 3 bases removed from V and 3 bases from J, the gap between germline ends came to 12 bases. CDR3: CASSPGTGHYEQYF. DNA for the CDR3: TGTGCCAGCTCACCGGGGACTGGGCACTACGAGCAGTACTTC.

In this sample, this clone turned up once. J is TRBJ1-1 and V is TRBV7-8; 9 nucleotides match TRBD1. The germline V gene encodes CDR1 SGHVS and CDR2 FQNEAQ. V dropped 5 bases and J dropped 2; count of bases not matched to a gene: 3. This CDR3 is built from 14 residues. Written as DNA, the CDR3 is TGTGCCAGCAGCCTGACAGGGGGTAACACTGAAGCTTTCTTT. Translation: CASSLTGGNTEAFF. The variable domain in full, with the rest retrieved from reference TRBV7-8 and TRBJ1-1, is GAGVSQSPRYKVAKRGQDVALRCDPISGHVSLFWYQQALGQGPEFLTYFQNEAQLDKSGLPSDRFFAERPEGSVSTLKIQRTQQEDSAVYLCASSLTGGNTEAFFGQGTRLTVV.

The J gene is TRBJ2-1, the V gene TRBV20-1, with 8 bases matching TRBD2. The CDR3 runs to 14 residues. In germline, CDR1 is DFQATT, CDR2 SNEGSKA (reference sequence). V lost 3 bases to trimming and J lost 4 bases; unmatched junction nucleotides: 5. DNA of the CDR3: TGCAGTGCTAGTGACGGCGGGGGGTACAATGAGCAGTTCTTC. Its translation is CSASDGGGYNEQFF.

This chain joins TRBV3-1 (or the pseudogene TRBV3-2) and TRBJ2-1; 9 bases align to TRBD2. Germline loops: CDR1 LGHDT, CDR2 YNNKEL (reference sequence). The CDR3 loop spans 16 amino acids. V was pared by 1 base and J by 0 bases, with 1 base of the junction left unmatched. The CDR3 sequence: CASSQGREGSYNEQFF. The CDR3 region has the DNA TGTGCCAGCAGCCAAGGGCGGGAGGGCTCCTACAATGAGCAGTTCTTC.

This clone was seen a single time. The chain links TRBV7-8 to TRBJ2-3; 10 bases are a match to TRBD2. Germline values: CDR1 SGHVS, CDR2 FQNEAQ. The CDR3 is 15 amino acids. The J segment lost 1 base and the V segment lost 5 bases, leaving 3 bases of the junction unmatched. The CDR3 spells CASSVTSGGTDTQYF. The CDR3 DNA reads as TGTGCCAGCAGCGTAACTAGCGGGGGCACAGATACGCAGTATTTT.

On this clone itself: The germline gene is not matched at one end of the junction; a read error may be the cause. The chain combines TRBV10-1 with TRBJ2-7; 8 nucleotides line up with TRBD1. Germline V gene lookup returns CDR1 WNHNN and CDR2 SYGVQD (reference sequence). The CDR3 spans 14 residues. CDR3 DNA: TGCGCCAGCAGTGGAGGACAGGGATCCTACGGGCAGTACTTC. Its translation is CASSGGQGSYGQYF.

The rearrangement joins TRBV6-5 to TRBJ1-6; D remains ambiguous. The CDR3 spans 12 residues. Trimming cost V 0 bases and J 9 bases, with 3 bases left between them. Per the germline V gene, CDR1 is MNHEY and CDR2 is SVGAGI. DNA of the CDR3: TGTGCCAGCAGTTACTCACGTTCACCCCTCCACTTT. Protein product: CASSYSRSPLHF.

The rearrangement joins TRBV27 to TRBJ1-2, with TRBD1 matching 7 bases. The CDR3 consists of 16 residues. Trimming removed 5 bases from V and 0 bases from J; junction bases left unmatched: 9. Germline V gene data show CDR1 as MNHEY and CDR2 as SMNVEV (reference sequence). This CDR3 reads CASSPRQGTANYGYTF. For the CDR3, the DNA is TGTGCCAGCAGTCCCCGACAGGGAACGGCTAACTATGGCTACACCTTC.